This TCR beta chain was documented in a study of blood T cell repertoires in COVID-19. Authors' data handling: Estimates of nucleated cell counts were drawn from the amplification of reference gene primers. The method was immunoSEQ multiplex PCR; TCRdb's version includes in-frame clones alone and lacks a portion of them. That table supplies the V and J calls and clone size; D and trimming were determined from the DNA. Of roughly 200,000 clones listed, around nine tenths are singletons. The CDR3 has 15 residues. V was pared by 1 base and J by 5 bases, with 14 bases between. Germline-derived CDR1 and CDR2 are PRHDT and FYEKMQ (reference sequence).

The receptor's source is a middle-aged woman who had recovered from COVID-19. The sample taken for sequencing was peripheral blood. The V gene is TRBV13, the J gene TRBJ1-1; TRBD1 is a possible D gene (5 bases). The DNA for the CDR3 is TGTGCCAGCAGCTTAGAGGGGCAGGGTGGGACTGAAGCTTTCTTT. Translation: CASSLEGQGGTEAFF.